Listed below are T cell receptor beta chains from one sample, sequenced in a study of cytomegalovirus exposure and HLA in healthy donors. Assay used: immunoSEQ multiplex PCR; TCRdb lists only in-frame clones, some missing. The profile shows 130,000 or so clones, more than 65% of them singletons. The material sequenced was PBMCs. These receptors all stem from a woman in her late teens or twenties in good health and CMV-seropositive. CDR3s include the opening cysteine and the closing phenylalanine or tryptophan. The order of the fields is J gene, V gene, clone size, D gene, CDR3 protein, CDR3 DNA. A D gene is named only where the DNA matches it firmly. Some rows have no size entry. The others give once, few or many, or a class for an expanded clone.

>TRBJ1-4|TRBV5-4|-|-
CASSPTATNEKLFF
TGTGCCAGCAGCCCGACAGCAACTAATGAAAAACTGTTTTTT
>TRBJ2-7|TRBV30|-|-
CAWSGGGVYEQYF
TGTGCCTGGAGTGGAGGGGGAGTCTACGAGCAGTACTTC
>TRBJ2-1|TRBV6-1|-|-
CASSQLGNEQFF
TGTGCCAGCAGCCAACTCGGCAATGAGCAGTTCTTC
>TRBJ1-5|TRBV6-1|-|TRBD1
CASSVTGGGQPQHF
TGTGCCAGCAGTGTCACAGGGGGCGGACAGCCCCAGCATTTT
>TRBJ2-5|TRBV9|-|TRBD1
CASSVGTDQETQYF
TGTGCCAGCAGCGTGGGGACAGATCAAGAGACCCAGTACTTC
>TRBJ2-7|TRBV6-1|-|-
CASSERHGLVYEQYF
TGTGCCAGCAGTGAACGCCATGGACTGGTCTACGAGCAGTACTTC
>TRBJ2-7|TRBV15|once|-
CATRDRGDYEQYF
TGTGCCACCAGAGACCGAGGAGACTACGAGCAGTACTTC
>TRBJ2-3|TRBV5-1|-|-
CASSPGDFSTDTQYF
TGCGCCAGCAGCCCGGGGGACTTCAGCACAGATACGCAGTATTTT
>TRBJ1-6|TRBV5-1|-|TRBD1
CASSLEGQGGSPLHF
TGCGCCAGCAGCTTGGAGGGACAGGGAGGGTCACCCCTCCACTTT
>TRBJ2-7|TRBV11-2|-|-
CASSLNVGEQYF
TGTGCCAGCAGCTTAAATGTCGGGGAGCAGTACTTC
>TRBJ2-7|TRBV5-1|-|-
CASSLGSQAPYYEQYF
TGCGCCAGCAGCTTGGGGTCGCAGGCCCCCTACTACGAGCAGTACTTC
>TRBJ2-5|TRBV4-1|-|-
CASSRAPVETQYF
TGCGCCAGCAGCCGGGCGCCAGTGGAGACCCAGTACTTC
>TRBJ2-2|TRBV2|-|-
CASSEGPRVETGELFF
TGTGCCAGCAGTGAAGGTCCCAGGGTGGAGACCGGGGAGCTGTTTTTT
>TRBJ1-4|TRBV30|-|-
CAFQGWVNEKLFF
TGTGCCTTCCAGGGGTGGGTTAATGAAAAACTGTTTTTT